The rows below give T cell receptor beta chains drawn from one sample of a study of read filtering for tumor transcriptome and immune sequencing. TCRdb independently ran MiXCR on the reads; one entry per CDR3 protein. The sample has 40,000 to 50,000 distinct CDR3 sequences, roughly 19% seen once; the top ten hold roughly 14%. The material sequenced was a population of CD138-negative cells sorted from bone marrow. The receptors here all came from a donor over 35 with multiple myeloma. Both conserved end residues are part of each CDR3. Each record gives: J gene, V gene, clone size, D gene, CDR3 protein, CDR3 DNA. The D gene is left open where the match is weak. Clone size, where shown, is once, few, many, or a class for clones that have expanded.

J gene: TRBJ2-1; V gene: TRBV5-4; clone size: .; D gene: .; CDR3 protein: CASSLGGTAKNNERFF; CDR3 DNA: TGTGCCAGCAGCTTGGGCGGGACAGCAAAGAACAATGAGCGGTTCTTC
J gene: TRBJ1-1; V gene: TRBV7-9; clone size: .; D gene: .; CDR3 protein: CASSLAGRGPTEAFF; CDR3 DNA: TGTGCCAGCAGCTTAGCGGGCAGGGGTCCCACTGAAGCTTTCTTT
J gene: TRBJ2-1; V gene: TRBV7-9; clone size: many; D gene: .; CDR3 protein: CASSIILDSMSYNEQFF; CDR3 DNA: TGTGCCAGCAGCATTATACTTGACTCCATGTCCTACAATGAGCAGTTCTTC
J gene: TRBJ2-3; V gene: TRBV5-1; clone size: few; D gene: .; CDR3 protein: CASSPLGVTDTQYF; CDR3 DNA: TGCGCCAGCAGCCCCCTGGGCGTGACAGATACGCAGTATTTT
J gene: TRBJ1-1; V gene: TRBV20-1; clone size: many; D gene: .; CDR3 protein: CSAPPRGHDTEAFF; CDR3 DNA: TGCAGTGCCCCCCCCCGGGGGCATGACACTGAAGCTTTCTTT
J gene: TRBJ1-1; V gene: TRBV30; clone size: few; D gene: .; CDR3 protein: CAWRNNMNTEAFF; CDR3 DNA: TGTGCCTGGAGAAACAACATGAACACTGAAGCTTTCTTT
J gene: TRBJ2-7; V gene: TRBV7-9; clone size: many; D gene: .; CDR3 protein: CASSSYSDRGNEQYF; CDR3 DNA: TGTGCCAGCAGCTCCTACAGCGATCGAGGAAACGAGCAGTACTTC
J gene: TRBJ2-2; V gene: TRBV6-5; clone size: many; D gene: TRBD2; CDR3 protein: CASREKRERTGELFF; CDR3 DNA: TGTGCCAGCAGGGAAAAGCGGGAACGGACCGGGGAGCTGTTTTTT
J gene: TRBJ2-1; V gene: TRBV24-1; clone size: few; D gene: .; CDR3 protein: CATSVSGGGPAYNEQFF; CDR3 DNA: TGTGCCACCAGTGTATCAGGAGGAGGACCGGCCTACAATGAGCAGTTCTTC
J gene: TRBJ2-3; V gene: TRBV2; clone size: many; D gene: TRBD2; CDR3 protein: CASRVPGGDTQYF; CDR3 DNA: TGTGCCAGCAGAGTTCCGGGAGGAGATACGCAGTATTTT
J gene: TRBJ2-1; V gene: TRBV10-3; clone size: medium-sized; D gene: .; CDR3 protein: CAISDGVLSSYNEQFF; CDR3 DNA: TGTGCCATCAGTGATGGAGTATTGAGCTCCTACAATGAGCAGTTCTTC
J gene: TRBJ2-7; V gene: TRBV7-2; clone size: few; D gene: TRBD2; CDR3 protein: CASSLREGLGEQYF; CDR3 DNA: TGTGCCAGCAGCTTACGGGAGGGCCTGGGGGAGCAGTACTTC
J gene: TRBJ2-1; V gene: TRBV24-1; clone size: medium-sized; D gene: TRBD2; CDR3 protein: CATSDLAGAPSDEQFF; CDR3 DNA: TGTGCCACCAGTGACTTAGCGGGAGCGCCGAGCGATGAGCAGTTCTTC
J gene: TRBJ2-5; V gene: TRBV10-3; clone size: many; D gene: .; CDR3 protein: CAISEDYQETQYF; CDR3 DNA: TGTGCCATCAGTGAGGACTACCAAGAGACCCAGTACTTC
J gene: TRBJ2-7; V gene: TRBV12-3/TRBV12-4; clone size: many; D gene: TRBD1; CDR3 protein: CASSSGGGYEQYF; CDR3 DNA: TGTGCCAGCAGTTCAGGGGGCGGGTACGAGCAGTACTTC
J gene: TRBJ2-2; V gene: TRBV5-1; clone size: many; D gene: .; CDR3 protein: CASSLSQSNTGELFF; CDR3 DNA: TGCGCCAGCAGCTTGTCACAGTCGAACACCGGGGAGCTGTTTTTT
J gene: TRBJ2-3; V gene: TRBV11-2; clone size: many; D gene: .; CDR3 protein: CASSPRTDSTDTQYF; CDR3 DNA: TGTGCCAGCAGCCCCCGGACAGATAGCACAGATACGCAGTATTTT
J gene: TRBJ2-7; V gene: TRBV12-5; clone size: many; D gene: TRBD1; CDR3 protein: CASGLVGGEGEQYF; CDR3 DNA: TGTGCTAGTGGTTTGGTAGGGGGCGAGGGGGAGCAGTACTTC
J gene: TRBJ2-1; V gene: TRBV5-1; clone size: .; D gene: TRBD1; CDR3 protein: CAGSVITGVSYNEQFF; CDR3 DNA: TGCGCCGGCAGCGTTATTACAGGGGTGTCCTACAATGAGCAGTTCTTC
J gene: TRBJ2-7; V gene: TRBV30; clone size: many; D gene: .; CDR3 protein: CAWSVSPREGKRSEQYF; CDR3 DNA: TGTGCCTGGAGTGTTTCCCCCAGGGAAGGAAAAAGATCCGAGCAGTACTTC
J gene: TRBJ2-5; V gene: TRBV5-1; clone size: many; D gene: TRBD2; CDR3 protein: CASSKGGFGETQYF; CDR3 DNA: TGCGCCAGCAGTAAGGGAGGGTTTGGAGAGACCCAGTACTTC
J gene: TRBJ1-1; V gene: TRBV19; clone size: many; D gene: .; CDR3 protein: CASSTGEGGTEAFF; CDR3 DNA: TGTGCCAGTAGTACAGGGGAGGGGGGCACTGAAGCTTTCTTT
J gene: TRBJ2-1; V gene: TRBV24-1; clone size: .; D gene: .; CDR3 protein: CATSVPGIKNEQFF; CDR3 DNA: .
J gene: TRBJ2-3; V gene: TRBV5-4; clone size: many; D gene: .; CDR3 protein: CASSASMGRGTGTDTQYF; CDR3 DNA: TGTGCCAGCAGCGCATCTATGGGTCGGGGGACGGGTACAGATACGCAGTATTTT
J gene: TRBJ2-5; V gene: TRBV19; clone size: many; D gene: .; CDR3 protein: CASSDAYTSETQYF; CDR3 DNA: TGTGCCAGTAGTGATGCCTATACCTCGGAGACCCAGTACTTC
J gene: TRBJ2-2; V gene: TRBV12-3/TRBV12-4; clone size: few; D gene: .; CDR3 protein: CASADWGTGELFF; CDR3 DNA: TGTGCCAGCGCCGATTGGGGGACCGGGGAGCTGTTTTTT
J gene: TRBJ1-1; V gene: TRBV19; clone size: few; D gene: TRBD1; CDR3 protein: CASSQGGLGHQNTEAFF; CDR3 DNA: TGTGCCAGTAGTCAAGGGGGCCTCGGACATCAGAACACTGAAGCTTTCTTT
J gene: TRBJ1-1; V gene: TRBV2; clone size: many; D gene: .; CDR3 protein: CASSEGTVGAEAFF; CDR3 DNA: TGTGCCAGCAGTGAGGGGACCGTTGGCGCTGAAGCTTTCTTT
J gene: TRBJ1-5; V gene: TRBV20-1; clone size: .; D gene: TRBD1; CDR3 protein: CSARDHRGRVDQPQHF; CDR3 DNA: TGCAGTGCTCGAGACCACAGGGGGCGCGTAGATCAGCCCCAGCATTTT
J gene: TRBJ1-1; V gene: TRBV5-1; clone size: many; D gene: .; CDR3 protein: CASSPTTGMNTEAFF; CDR3 DNA: TGCGCCAGCAGCCCCACTACAGGGATGAACACTGAAGCTTTCTTT
J gene: TRBJ1-5; V gene: TRBV18; clone size: many; D gene: .; CDR3 protein: CASSPNQPQHF; CDR3 DNA: TGTGCCAGCTCACCTAATCAGCCCCAGCATTTT
J gene: TRBJ2-7; V gene: TRBV7-2; clone size: many; D gene: .; CDR3 protein: CASSSRADGHEQYF; CDR3 DNA: TGTGCCAGCAGCAGCAGGGCTGACGGCCACGAGCAGTACTTC
J gene: TRBJ1-4; V gene: TRBV5-1; clone size: many; D gene: .; CDR3 protein: CASSIQATSEKLFF; CDR3 DNA: TGCGCCAGCAGCATACAGGCTACCAGTGAAAAACTGTTTTTT
J gene: TRBJ2-5; V gene: TRBV7-7; clone size: few; D gene: TRBD1; CDR3 protein: CASSPVRTGETQYF; CDR3 DNA: TGTGCTAGCAGCCCCGTTCGGACAGGAGAGACCCAGTACTTC
J gene: TRBJ2-1; V gene: TRBV28; clone size: many; D gene: TRBD2; CDR3 protein: CASRSGTSGFRSYNEQFF; CDR3 DNA: TGTGCCAGCAGGTCCGGGACTAGCGGTTTTCGCTCCTACAATGAGCAGTTCTTC
J gene: TRBJ2-7; V gene: TRBV20-1; clone size: .; D gene: .; CDR3 protein: CSGLLPTASYAQYF; CDR3 DNA: TGCAGCGGTCTTTTACCGACCGCATCCTACGCGCAGTACTTC
J gene: TRBJ2-7; V gene: TRBV6-5; clone size: .; D gene: TRBD2; CDR3 protein: CASSPSGRAEEQYF; CDR3 DNA: TGTGCCAGCAGTCCTAGCGGGAGGGCGGAAGAGCAGTACTTC
J gene: TRBJ2-3; V gene: TRBV5-1; clone size: many; D gene: TRBD1; CDR3 protein: CASSLVSGGTDTQYF; CDR3 DNA: TGCGCCAGCAGCTTGGTTTCAGGGGGTACAGATACGCAGTATTTT
J gene: TRBJ2-2; V gene: TRBV6-1; clone size: many; D gene: .; CDR3 protein: CASVQPNTGELFF; CDR3 DNA: TGTGCCAGCGTACAGCCGAACACCGGGGAGCTGTTTTTT
J gene: TRBJ2-5; V gene: TRBV18; clone size: few; D gene: TRBD2; CDR3 protein: CASSRLAGFQETQYF; CDR3 DNA: TGTGCCAGCTCACGACTAGCGGGTTTCCAAGAGACCCAGTACTTC
J gene: TRBJ2-3; V gene: TRBV7-2; clone size: many; D gene: .; CDR3 protein: CASSLGYDTQYF; CDR3 DNA: TGTGCCAGCAGCTTAGGGTACGATACGCAGTATTTT
J gene: TRBJ1-2; V gene: TRBV23-1; clone size: few; D gene: .; CDR3 protein: CAMTDANYGYTF; CDR3 DNA: TGCGCCATGACAGATGCTAACTATGGCTACACCTTC
J gene: TRBJ2-1; V gene: TRBV7-3; clone size: many; D gene: TRBD2; CDR3 protein: CASSLIAGPYNEQFF; CDR3 DNA: TGTGCCAGCAGCTTAATAGCGGGGCCTTACAATGAGCAGTTCTTC
J gene: TRBJ2-3; V gene: TRBV4-2; clone size: .; D gene: .; CDR3 protein: CASSQGQVEWYF; CDR3 DNA: TGTGCCAGCAGCCAGGGGCAGGTGGAATGGTATTTT
J gene: TRBJ1-1; V gene: TRBV5-1; clone size: many; D gene: .; CDR3 protein: CASRLAQVGNTEAFF; CDR3 DNA: TGCGCCAGCAGATTAGCACAAGTTGGGAACACTGAAGCTTTCTTT
J gene: TRBJ2-2; V gene: TRBV6-6; clone size: many; D gene: .; CDR3 protein: CASSYQRRNTGELFF; CDR3 DNA: TGTGCCAGCAGTTACCAGCGGAGAAACACCGGGGAGCTGTTTTTT
J gene: TRBJ2-5; V gene: TRBV24-1; clone size: many; D gene: .; CDR3 protein: CATSDYEGGFQETQYF; CDR3 DNA: TGTGCCACCAGTGATTATGAGGGAGGATTCCAAGAGACCCAGTACTTC
J gene: TRBJ2-5; V gene: TRBV4-3; clone size: many; D gene: TRBD2; CDR3 protein: CASSQTIGLAGGKETQYF; CDR3 DNA: TGCGCCAGCAGCCAAACGATAGGGCTAGCGGGAGGGAAAGAGACCCAGTACTTC
J gene: TRBJ2-7; V gene: TRBV6-1; clone size: .; D gene: .; CDR3 protein: CASSEFPHEQYF; CDR3 DNA: TGTGCCAGCAGTGAATTTCCCCACGAGCAGTACTTC
J gene: TRBJ2-3; V gene: TRBV3-1; clone size: many; D gene: .; CDR3 protein: CASSQGTFMDTQYF; CDR3 DNA: TGTGCCAGCAGCCAAGGGACGTTCATGGATACGCAGTATTTT
J gene: TRBJ2-4; V gene: TRBV19; clone size: many; D gene: .; CDR3 protein: CASSIHVGGNIQYF; CDR3 DNA: TGTGCCAGTAGTATCCACGTAGGGGGAAACATTCAGTACTTC
J gene: TRBJ1-5; V gene: TRBV5-1; clone size: few; D gene: TRBD1; CDR3 protein: CASSLITGDQPQHF; CDR3 DNA: TGCGCCAGCAGCTTGATTACAGGGGATCAGCCCCAGCATTTT
J gene: TRBJ1-5; V gene: TRBV2; clone size: many; D gene: TRBD1; CDR3 protein: CASRQGLQGNQPQHF; CDR3 DNA: TGTGCCAGCCGACAGGGCCTACAGGGCAATCAGCCCCAGCATTTT
J gene: TRBJ2-3; V gene: TRBV20-1; clone size: .; D gene: .; CDR3 protein: CSARRTVTDTQSF; CDR3 DNA: TGCAGTGCTAGAAGGACAGTCACAGATACGCAGTCTTTT
J gene: TRBJ2-3; V gene: TRBV12-3/TRBV12-4; clone size: few; D gene: TRBD2; CDR3 protein: CASSPRSAGAADTQYF; CDR3 DNA: TGTGCCAGCAGCCCCAGGTCAGCGGGAGCAGCAGATACGCAGTATTTT
J gene: TRBJ2-1; V gene: TRBV28; clone size: many; D gene: .; CDR3 protein: CASSLSRDVVGNEQFF; CDR3 DNA: TGTGCCAGCAGTTTAAGCAGGGACGTCGTGGGCAATGAGCAGTTCTTC
J gene: TRBJ2-5; V gene: TRBV2; clone size: many; D gene: TRBD1; CDR3 protein: CASRPTTLTPTGGRETQYF; CDR3 DNA: TGTGCCAGCAGGCCGACGACGCTGACGCCGACAGGGGGCAGGGAGACCCAGTACTTC
J gene: TRBJ2-3; V gene: TRBV7-9; clone size: many; D gene: .; CDR3 protein: CASSFRSSEGTDTQYF; CDR3 DNA: TGTGCCAGCAGCTTTCGGTCTTCCGAGGGCACAGATACGCAGTATTTT
J gene: TRBJ2-1; V gene: TRBV12-3/TRBV12-4; clone size: .; D gene: .; CDR3 protein: CASSLSGTPPDEQFF; CDR3 DNA: TGTGCCAGCAGTTTATCCGGGACTCCTCCGGATGAGCAGTTCTTC